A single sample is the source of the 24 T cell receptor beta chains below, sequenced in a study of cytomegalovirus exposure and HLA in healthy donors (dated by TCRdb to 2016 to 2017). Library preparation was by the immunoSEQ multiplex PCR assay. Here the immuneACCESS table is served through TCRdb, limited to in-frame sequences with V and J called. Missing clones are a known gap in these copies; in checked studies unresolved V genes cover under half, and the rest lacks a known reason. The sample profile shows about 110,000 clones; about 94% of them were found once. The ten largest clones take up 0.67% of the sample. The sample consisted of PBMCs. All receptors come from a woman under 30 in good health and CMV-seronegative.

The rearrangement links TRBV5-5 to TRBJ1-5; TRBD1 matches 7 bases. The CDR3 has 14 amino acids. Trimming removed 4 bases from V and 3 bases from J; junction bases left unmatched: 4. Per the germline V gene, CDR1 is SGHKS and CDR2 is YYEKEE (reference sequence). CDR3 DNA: TGTGCCAGCAGCGGGGACAGCTACAATCAGCCCCAGCATTTT. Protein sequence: CASSGDSYNQPQHF.

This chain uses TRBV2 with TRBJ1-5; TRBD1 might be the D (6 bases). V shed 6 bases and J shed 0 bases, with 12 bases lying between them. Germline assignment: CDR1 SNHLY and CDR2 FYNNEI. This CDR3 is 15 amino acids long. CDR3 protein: CASRWDTYSNQPQHF. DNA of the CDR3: TGTGCCAGCAGGTGGGACACTTATAGCAATCAGCCCCAGCATTTT.

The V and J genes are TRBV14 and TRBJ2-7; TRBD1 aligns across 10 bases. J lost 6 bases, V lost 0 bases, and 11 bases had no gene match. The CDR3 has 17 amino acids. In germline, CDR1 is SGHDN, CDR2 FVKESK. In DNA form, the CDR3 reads TGTGCCAGCAGCCAAGAACTACTCCGGGACAGGGGACCCGAGCAGTACTTC. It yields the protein CASSQELLRDRGPEQYF.

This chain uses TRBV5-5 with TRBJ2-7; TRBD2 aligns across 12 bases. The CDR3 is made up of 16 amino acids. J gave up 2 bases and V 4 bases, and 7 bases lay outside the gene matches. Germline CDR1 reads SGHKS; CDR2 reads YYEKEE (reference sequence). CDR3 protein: CASSLLAGGPTYEQYF. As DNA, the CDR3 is TGTGCCAGCAGCCTGCTAGCGGGGGGGCCTACCTACGAGCAGTACTTC. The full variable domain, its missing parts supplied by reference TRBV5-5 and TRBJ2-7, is DAGVTQSPTHLIKTRGQQVTLRCSPISGHKSVSWYQQVLGQGPQFIFQYYEKEERGRGNFPDRFSARQFPNYSSELNVNALLLGDSALYLCASSLLAGGPTYEQYFGPGTRLTVT.

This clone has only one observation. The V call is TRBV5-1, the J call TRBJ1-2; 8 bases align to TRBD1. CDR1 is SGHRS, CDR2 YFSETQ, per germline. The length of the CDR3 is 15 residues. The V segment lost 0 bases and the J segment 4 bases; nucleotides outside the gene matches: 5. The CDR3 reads CASSLGRGPPYGYTF. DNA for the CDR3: TGCGCCAGCAGCTTGGGCAGGGGGCCGCCCTATGGCTACACCTTC.

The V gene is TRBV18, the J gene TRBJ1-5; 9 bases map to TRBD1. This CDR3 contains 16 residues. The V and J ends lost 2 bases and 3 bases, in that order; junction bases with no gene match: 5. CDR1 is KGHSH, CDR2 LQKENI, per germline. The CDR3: CASSPFGTGNNQPQHF. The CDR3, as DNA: TGTGCCAGCTCACCATTCGGGACAGGGAACAATCAGCCCCAGCATTTT.

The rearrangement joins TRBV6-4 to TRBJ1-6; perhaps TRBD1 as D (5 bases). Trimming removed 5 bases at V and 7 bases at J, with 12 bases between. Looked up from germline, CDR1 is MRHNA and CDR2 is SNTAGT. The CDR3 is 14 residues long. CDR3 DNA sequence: TGTGCCAGCAGTTCAGGGTTTGGAAATTCACCCCTCCACTTT. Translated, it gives CASSSGFGNSPLHF.

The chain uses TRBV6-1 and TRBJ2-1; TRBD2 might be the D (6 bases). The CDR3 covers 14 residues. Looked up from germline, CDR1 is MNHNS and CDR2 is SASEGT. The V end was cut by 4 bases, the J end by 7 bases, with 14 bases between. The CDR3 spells CASSGTARGNEQFF. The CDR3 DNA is TGTGCCAGCAGTGGCACAGCCCGGGGGAATGAGCAGTTCTTC.

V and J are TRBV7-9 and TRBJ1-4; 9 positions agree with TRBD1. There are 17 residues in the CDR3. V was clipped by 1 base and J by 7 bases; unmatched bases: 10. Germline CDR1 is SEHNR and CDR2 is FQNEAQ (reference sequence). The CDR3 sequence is CASSLESRTGEVEKLFF. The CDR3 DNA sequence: TGTGCCAGCAGCTTAGAATCCCGGACAGGGGAGGTTGAAAAACTGTTTTTT.

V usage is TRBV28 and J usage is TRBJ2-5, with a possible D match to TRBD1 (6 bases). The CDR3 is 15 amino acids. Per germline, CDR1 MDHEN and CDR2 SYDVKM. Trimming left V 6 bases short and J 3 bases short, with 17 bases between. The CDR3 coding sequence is TGTGCCAGCAGCCGAGTAAGCCAGGGGAAAGAGACCCAGTACTTC. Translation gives CASSRVSQGKETQYF.

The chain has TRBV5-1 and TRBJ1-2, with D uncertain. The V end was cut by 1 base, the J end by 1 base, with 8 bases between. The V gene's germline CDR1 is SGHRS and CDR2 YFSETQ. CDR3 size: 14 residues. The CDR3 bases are TGCGCCAGCAGCTTGTATGACTTTAACTATGGCTACACCTTC. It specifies CASSLYDFNYGYTF.

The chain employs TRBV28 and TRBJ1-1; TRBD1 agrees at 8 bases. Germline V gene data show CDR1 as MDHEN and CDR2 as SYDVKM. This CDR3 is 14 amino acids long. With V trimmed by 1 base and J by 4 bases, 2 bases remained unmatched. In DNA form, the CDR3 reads TGTGCCAGCAGTTTATACGACAGGGGCACTGAAGCTTTCTTT. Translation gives CASSLYDRGTEAFF. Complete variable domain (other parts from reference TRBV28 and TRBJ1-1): DVKVTQSSRYLVKRTGEKVFLECVQDMDHENMFWYRQDPGLGLRLIYFSYDVKMKEKGDIPEGYSVSREKKERFSLILESASTNQTSMYLCASSLYDRGTEAFFGQGTRLTVV.

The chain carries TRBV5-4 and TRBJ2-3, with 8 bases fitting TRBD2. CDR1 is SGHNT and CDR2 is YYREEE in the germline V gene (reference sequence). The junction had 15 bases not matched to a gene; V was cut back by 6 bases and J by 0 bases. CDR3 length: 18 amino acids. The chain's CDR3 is CASNMRWGSGDSTDTQYF. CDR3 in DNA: TGTGCCAGCAATATGAGGTGGGGTAGCGGGGATAGCACAGATACGCAGTATTTT.

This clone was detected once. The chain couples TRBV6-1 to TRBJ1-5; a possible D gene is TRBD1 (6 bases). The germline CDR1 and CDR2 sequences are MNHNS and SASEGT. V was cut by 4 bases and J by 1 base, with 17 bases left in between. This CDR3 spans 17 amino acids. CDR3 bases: TGTGCCAGCAGTGGACAGGCGGGTCTGGGGAGCAATCAGCCCCAGCATTTT. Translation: CASSGQAGLGSNQPQHF.

The CDR3: CASSRVTDTQYF. The CDR3 nucleotides are TGTGCCAGCAGCCGAGTCACAGATACGCAGTATTTT. The chain couples TRBV7-9 to TRBJ2-3, with unresolved D. The CDR3 is 12 amino acids. Germline lookup yields CDR1 SEHNR and CDR2 FQNEAQ (reference sequence). With 5 bases removed from V and 2 bases from J, the gap between germline ends came to 5 bases.

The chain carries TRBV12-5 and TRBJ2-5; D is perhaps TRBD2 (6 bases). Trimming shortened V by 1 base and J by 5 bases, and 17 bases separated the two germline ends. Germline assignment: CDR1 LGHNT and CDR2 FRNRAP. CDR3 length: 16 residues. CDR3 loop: CASGLGLSSEMETQYF. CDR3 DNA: TGTGCTAGTGGTTTGGGGTTGTCTAGCGAGATGGAGACCCAGTACTTC.

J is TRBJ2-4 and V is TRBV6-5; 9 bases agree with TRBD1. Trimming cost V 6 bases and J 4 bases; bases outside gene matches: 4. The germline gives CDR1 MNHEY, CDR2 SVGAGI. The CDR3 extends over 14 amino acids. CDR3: CASSGTGMKNIQYF. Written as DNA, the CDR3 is TGTGCCAGCAGCGGGACAGGGATGAAAAACATTCAGTACTTC.

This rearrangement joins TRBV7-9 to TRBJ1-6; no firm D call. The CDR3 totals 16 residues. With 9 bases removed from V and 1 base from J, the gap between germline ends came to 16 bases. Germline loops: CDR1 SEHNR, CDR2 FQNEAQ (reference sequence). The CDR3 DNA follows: TGTGCCAGTGAGTTGCCGGGTTCGTCCTATAATTCACCCCTCCACTTT. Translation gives CASELPGSSYNSPLHF.

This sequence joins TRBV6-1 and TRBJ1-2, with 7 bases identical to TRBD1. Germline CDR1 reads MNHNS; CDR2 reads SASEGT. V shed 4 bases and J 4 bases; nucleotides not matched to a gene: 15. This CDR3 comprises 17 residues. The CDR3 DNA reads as TGTGCCAGCAGTGGACCCGCAGGGGGGCCGTGGAGCTATGGCTACACCTTC. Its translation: CASSGPAGGPWSYGYTF.

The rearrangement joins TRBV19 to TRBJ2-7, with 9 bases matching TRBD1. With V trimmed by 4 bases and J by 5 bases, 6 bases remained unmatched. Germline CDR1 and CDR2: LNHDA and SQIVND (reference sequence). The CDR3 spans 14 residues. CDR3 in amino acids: CASSTRTGEDEQYF. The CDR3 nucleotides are TGTGCCAGTAGTACCCGGACAGGGGAAGACGAGCAGTACTTC. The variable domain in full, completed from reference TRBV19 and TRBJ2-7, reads DGGITQSPKYLFRKEGQNVTLSCEQNLNHDAMYWYRQDPGQGLRLIYYSQIVNDFQKGDIAEGYSVSREKKESFPLTVTSAQKNPTAFYLCASSTRTGEDEQYFGPGTRLTVT.

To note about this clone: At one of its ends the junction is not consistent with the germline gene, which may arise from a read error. This chain's CDR3 is CASSPSAGVSYNERFF. The DNA of the CDR3 is TGTGCCAGTAGTCCGTCCGCGGGGGTCTCCTACAATGAGCGGTTCTTC. The V and J genes are TRBV19 and TRBJ2-1; TRBD2 agrees at 7 bases. Looked up from germline, CDR1 is LNHDA and CDR2 is SQIVND (reference sequence). This CDR3 has 16 amino acids.

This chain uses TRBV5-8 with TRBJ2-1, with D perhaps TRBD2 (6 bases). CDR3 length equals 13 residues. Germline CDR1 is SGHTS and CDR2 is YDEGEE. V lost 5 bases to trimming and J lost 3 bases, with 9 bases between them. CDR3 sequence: CASRPGLYNEQFF. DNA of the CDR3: TGTGCCAGCAGGCCGGGACTCTACAATGAGCAGTTCTTC.

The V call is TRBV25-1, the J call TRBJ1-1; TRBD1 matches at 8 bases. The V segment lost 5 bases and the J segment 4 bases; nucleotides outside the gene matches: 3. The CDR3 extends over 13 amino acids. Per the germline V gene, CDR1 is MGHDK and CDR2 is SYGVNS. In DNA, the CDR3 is TGTGCCAGCAGTTTGCAGGGGGCCACTGAAGCTTTCTTT. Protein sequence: CASSLQGATEAFF.

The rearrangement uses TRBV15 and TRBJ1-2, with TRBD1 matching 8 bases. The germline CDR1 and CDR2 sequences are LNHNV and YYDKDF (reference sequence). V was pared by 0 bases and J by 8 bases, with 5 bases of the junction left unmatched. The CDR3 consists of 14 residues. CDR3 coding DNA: TGTGCCACCAGCAGAGATTCAGGGGGCGTAGGCTACACCTTC. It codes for CATSRDSGGVGYTF.